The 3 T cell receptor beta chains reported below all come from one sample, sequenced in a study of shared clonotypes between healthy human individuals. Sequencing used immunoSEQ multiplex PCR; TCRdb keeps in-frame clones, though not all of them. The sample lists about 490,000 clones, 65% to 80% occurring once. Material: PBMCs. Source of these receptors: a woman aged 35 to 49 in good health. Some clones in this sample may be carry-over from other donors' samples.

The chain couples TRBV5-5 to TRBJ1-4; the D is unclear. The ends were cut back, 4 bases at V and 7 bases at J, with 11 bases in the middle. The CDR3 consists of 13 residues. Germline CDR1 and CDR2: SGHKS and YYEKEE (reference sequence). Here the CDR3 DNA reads TGTGCCAGCAGCAGGAATGGTGGTGAAAAACTGTTTTTT. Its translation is CASSRNGGEKLFF.

Here the CDR3 DNA reads TGTGCCAGCAGTTACGGGCAGGCCTATGGCTACACCTTC. It encodes CASSYGQAYGYTF. The gene calls are TRBV6-5 and TRBJ1-2; D unclear. V was clipped by 2 bases and J by 4 bases, with 8 bases between them. The CDR3 sequence is 13 residues long. CDR1 is MNHEY, CDR2 SVGAGI, per germline.

DNA of the CDR3: TGTGCCAGCAGCTCACAGGTTTCCGAGCAGTACTTC. It specifies CASSSQVSEQYF. This sequence joins TRBV7-6 and TRBJ2-7; a weak D match, TRBD1 (5 bases). Looked up from germline, CDR1 is SGHVS and CDR2 is FNYEAQ. The CDR3 runs 12 residues. V was shortened by 4 bases and J by 6 bases, with 10 bases between the two germline ends.